The following is a T cell receptor (beta chain) sequence with its context. The data stem from a study of blood T cell repertoires in COVID-19. Seattle patients were enrolled while actively infected and followed longitudinally. The J segment lost 4 bases and the V segment lost 0 bases, leaving 8 bases of the junction unmatched. This CDR3 has 16 amino acids. Germline lookup yields CDR1 ENHRY and CDR2 SYGVKD. Authors' methods: Reference gene primer amplification gave nucleated cell count estimates. Sequenced by immunoSEQ multiplex PCR; TCRdb stores in-frame clones only, minus some. That table furnishes V, J and clone size, whereas the DNA furnished D and trimming. Of around 120,000 clones listed, nearly 90% are singletons.

The sequenced sample was peripheral blood. The TCR originated in a woman in her sixties with COVID-19, enrolled during active disease. The chain has TRBV10-3 and TRBJ1-2, with 7 bases aligning to TRBD1. The CDR3 nucleotides are TGTGCCATCAGTGAGTCTTATGGCAGGGGGTTCTATGGCTACACCTTC. The encoded protein is CAISESYGRGFYGYTF.